Here is one TCR beta chain with its context. Its target is unknown. Germline V CDR1 and CDR2: MDHEN, SYDVKM. V was clipped by 6 bases and J by 4 bases, with 12 bases between them. The CDR3 has 13 amino acids. The data were obtained in a study of blood T cells in healthy people across ages. Study-wide results and caveats: Leaving the PBMCs unsorted stopped any conclusive comparison of naive versus antigen-experienced cells. Significant beta diversity loss was already apparent by age 40, declining roughly linearly. Percentage of naive T cells showed a strong correlation with TCR beta diversity.

Primers used in a second PCR of about 6 to 12 cycles were a sample-barcoded 5' primer and a J-beta primer mix. TCRdb itself ran the 5' RACE reads through MiXCR, one entry per CDR3 protein. The sample lists about 900,000 distinct CDR3 sequences, around 46% occurring once. This receptor was obtained from a man between 25 and 39 years old in good health. The specimen was blood. The J gene is TRBJ1-2, the V gene TRBV28, with D uncertain. CDR3 DNA: TGTGCCAGCAGGGTGGCCTCGGGCTATGGCTACACCTTC. Translated: CASRVASGYGYTF.